This T cell receptor beta chain came from a study of regulatory T cells in long-lasting Graves disease. For the study at large: Patients with new Graves' disease had used antithyroid drugs below 3 months. Overall study findings and caveats: Persistent cases of Graves' showed reduced TCR diversity relative to newly diagnosed patients.

The CDR3 covers 14 residues. From germline, CDR1 is SSHAT and CDR2 FNYEAQ (reference sequence). Specified time point: newly diagnosed GD, antithyroid drugs for less than 3 months. Making the TCR library involved RNA that had been extracted from PBMCs. Patients were enrolled at an endocrinology department in Xi'an, China. This clonotype was seen many times. What it recognizes is unknown. A read error may account for a junction end that differs from germline. The TCR beta library used iRepertoire HTBI primers with Arm-PCR amplification of CDR3. Authors' methods: The samples yielded some 62 TRBV and some 15 TRBJ segments. TCRdb used MiXCR to reprocess the multiplex PCR reads, holding one entry per CDR3 protein. It is TCRdb's table, rather than the study itself, that gives the V and J calls and clone size. Of some 370,000 distinct CDR3 sequences listed, approximately 12% are singletons. Separately, the same data were catalogued under a study of T cells in Graves' hyperthyroidism and ophthalmopathy.

This sample comprised peripheral blood mononuclear cells (PBMCs), obtained at new diagnosis, from a patient treated with antithyroid drugs. The V and J genes are TRBV7-7 and TRBJ1-1; D call uncertain. The TCR was taken from a woman aged 18-35 years with Graves disease. This CDR3 reads CASSPFDLNTEAFF. The CDR3 nucleotides are TGTGCTAGCAGCCCTTTTGACCTGAACACTGAAGCTTTCTTT.